The 18 T cell receptor beta chains listed next were all sequenced from one sample in a study of blood T cell repertoires in COVID-19. Only in-frame clones appear in the TCRdb table, and some are missing; sequencing was by immunoSEQ multiplex PCR. This table has some 530,000 clones, 75% to 90% appearing once. The sequenced material came from PBMCs or T cells enriched from blood (not recorded which). All receptors derive from a woman aged 55-70 years who had recovered from COVID-19.

The chain employs TRBV6-5 and TRBJ1-2; D may be TRBD1 (5 bases). Germline V gene lookup returns CDR1 MNHEY and CDR2 SVGAGI. The CDR3 covers 15 residues. Trimming left V 4 bases short and J 0 bases short, with 12 bases between. The CDR3 here is CASSSPSGANYGYTF. Here the CDR3 DNA reads TGTGCCAGCAGTTCCCCATCGGGGGCTAACTATGGCTACACCTTC.

The chain recombines TRBV2 with TRBJ1-1, with D possibly being TRBD1 (5 bases). Per germline, CDR1 SNHLY and CDR2 FYNNEI. The CDR3 has 15 amino acids. Trimming stripped 0 bases from V and 5 bases from J, with 13 bases between. Here the CDR3 DNA reads TGTGCCAGCAGTGAAGCGGGGGGGAGTAGGACTGAAGCTTTCTTT. Protein product: CASSEAGGSRTEAFF.

The V call is TRBV24-1, the J call TRBJ1-5, with D perhaps matching TRBD1 (5 bases). CDR1 is KGHDR and CDR2 is SFDVKD in the germline V gene. V was cut by 1 base and J by 5 bases, with 11 bases left in between. The CDR3 length is 15 residues. The CDR3 spells CATSDFAGGDQPQHF. The CDR3 DNA sequence: TGTGCCACCAGTGATTTCGCCGGGGGGGATCAGCCCCAGCATTTT.

This chain uses TRBV5-5 with TRBJ1-5; tentatively, D is TRBD1 (6 bases). The CDR3 length is 13 residues. Germline assignment: CDR1 SGHKS and CDR2 YYEKEE (reference sequence). Trimming pared 4 bases from V and 3 bases from J, leaving 8 bases between. CDR3 DNA: TGTGCCAGCAGCCGGACAGACAATCAGCCCCAGCATTTT. It yields the protein CASSRTDNQPQHF.

This clone was seen only a few times. The V and J genes are TRBV11-2 and TRBJ2-7, with TRBD1 identical over 12 bases. The CDR3 has 17 amino acids. Germline loops: CDR1 SGHAT, CDR2 FQNNGV. The junction had 5 bases not matched to a gene; V was cut back by 2 bases and J by 0 bases. The CDR3 DNA follows: TGTGCCAGCAGCTTAACGGGGACAGGGGGCGGCTCCTACGAGCAGTACTTC. Translating it yields CASSLTGTGGGSYEQYF.

The chain's CDR3 is CASSKWTGDTEAFF. DNA for the CDR3: TGTGCCAGCAGCAAATGGACAGGGGACACTGAAGCTTTCTTT. This sequence joins TRBV11-3 and TRBJ1-1, with 9 bases lining up with TRBD1. The CDR3 runs 14 residues. Germline CDR1 reads SGHNT; CDR2 reads YENEEA. With 5 bases clipped from V and 3 bases from J, the junction kept 4 bases outside the gene matches. Looking up the rest from reference TRBV11-3 and TRBJ1-1 gives the full variable domain: EAGVVQSPRYKIIEKKQPVAFWCNPISGHNTLYWYLQNLGQGPELLIRYENEEAVDDSQLPKDRFSAERLKGVDSTLKIQPAELGDSAVYLCASSKWTGDTEAFFGQGTRLTVV.

V and J are TRBV4-1 and TRBJ1-1, with D perhaps matching TRBD1 (5 bases). Germline-derived CDR1 and CDR2 are MGHRA and YSYEKL. Trimming took off 3 bases at V and 6 bases at J, with 11 bases between the two ends. This CDR3 region has 13 residues. The CDR3 DNA reads TGCGCCAGCAGCCATGCCCCAGGGCCTGAAGCTTTCTTT. This sequence encodes CASSHAPGPEAFF.

The gene calls are TRBV3-1 (or the pseudogene TRBV3-2) and TRBJ2-5; TRBD1 aligns across 9 bases. The CDR3 is 14 amino acids. Germline assignment: CDR1 LGHDT and CDR2 YNNKEL (reference sequence). V trimming: 1 base; J trimming: 4 bases; junction bases outside the gene matches: 1. In DNA, the CDR3 is TGTGCCAGCAGCCAAGGGACAGGGGTAGAGACCCAGTACTTC. Translated: CASSQGTGVETQYF.

J is TRBJ1-3 and V is TRBV7-2, with D unresolved. Germline V gene lookup returns CDR1 SGHTA and CDR2 FQGNSA. The CDR3 runs to 16 residues. Trimming removed 5 bases from V and 0 bases from J, with 14 bases in between. CDR3 DNA: TGTGCCAGCAGCCCGTATTCAGGAAGCTCTGGAAACACCATATATTTT. Translated, it gives CASSPYSGSSGNTIYF. Supplemented by reference TRBV7-2 and TRBJ1-3, the full variable domain reads GAGVSQSPSNKVTEKGKDVELRCDPISGHTALYWYRQSLGQGLEFLIYFQGNSAPDKSGLPSDRFSAERTGGSVSTLTIQRTQQEDSAVYLCASSPYSGSSGNTIYFGEGSWLTVV.

V is TRBV12-5 and J is TRBJ2-2; tentative D call: TRBD1 (7 bases). Germline lookup yields CDR1 LGHNT and CDR2 FRNRAP. CDR3 length: 15 residues. Trimming shortened V by 7 bases and J by 2 bases, and 14 bases separated the two germline ends. CDR3 bases: TGTGCTAGTGCCGCGGGGACAGCTAACACCGGGGAGCTGTTTTTT. As protein: CASAAGTANTGELFF.

This clone was counted once. In DNA, the CDR3 is TGTGCCAGCAACGCGGCCAGGGGCACTGAAGCTTTCTTT. Residues: CASNAARGTEAFF. The chain recombines TRBV7-9 with TRBJ1-1; D may be TRBD1 (6 bases). The CDR3 totals 13 residues. Germline V gene lookup returns CDR1 SEHNR and CDR2 FQNEAQ (reference sequence). The ends were cut back, 7 bases at V and 4 bases at J, with 13 bases in the middle. The whole variable domain, filled in from reference TRBV7-9 and TRBJ1-1, reads DTGVSQNPRHKITKRGQNVTFRCDPISEHNRLYWYRQTLGQGPEFLTYFQNEAQLEKSRLLSDRFSAERPKGSFSTLEIQRTEQGDSAMYLCASNAARGTEAFFGQGTRLTVV.

This clone has a single count. The rearrangement joins TRBV9 to TRBJ2-7; 7 bases line up with TRBD1. The CDR3 covers 15 residues. J was trimmed by 3 bases and V by 4 bases; bases with no gene match: 10. Germline CDR1 SGDLS, CDR2 YYNGEE. CDR3 protein: CASSPEGQRHYEQYF. CDR3 sequence (DNA): TGTGCCAGCAGCCCAGAGGGACAGAGACACTACGAGCAGTACTTC.

The V gene is TRBV2, the J gene TRBJ2-1; perhaps TRBD1 as D (7 bases). The CDR3 is made up of 13 amino acids. Trimming stripped 6 bases from V and 7 bases from J, with 13 bases between. Germline assignment: CDR1 SNHLY and CDR2 FYNNEI. CDR3 DNA: TGTGCCAGCAGAAGACAGGGAGGAAATGAGCAGTTCTTC. This codes for CASRRQGGNEQFF. The full variable domain, rest sourced from reference TRBV2 and TRBJ2-1, is EPEVTQTPSHQVTQMGQEVILRCVPISNHLYFYWYRQILGQKVEFLVSFYNNEISEKSEIFDDQFSVERPDGSNFTLKIRSTKLEDSAMYFCASRRQGGNEQFFGPGTRLTVL.

The V call is TRBV7-6, the J call TRBJ2-3; D unresolved. Per germline, CDR1 SGHVS and CDR2 FNYEAQ. CDR3 length: 12 amino acids. The V end was cut by 3 bases, the J end by 2 bases, with 3 bases between. The CDR3 DNA reads TGTGCCAGCAGCTTCAACACAGATACGCAGTATTTT. Translation gives CASSFNTDTQYF.

This clone was found once. This sequence joins TRBV14 and TRBJ1-6; no definite D call. Germline V gene data show CDR1 as SGHDN and CDR2 as FVKESK. V was cut by 2 bases and J by 7 bases, with 12 bases left in between. The CDR3 has 15 residues. The chain's CDR3 is CASSQLRGWNSPLHF. The CDR3 DNA is TGTGCCAGCAGCCAACTGCGGGGTTGGAATTCACCCCTCCACTTT. Combining the CDR3 with reference TRBV14 and TRBJ1-6 gives the whole variable domain EAGVTQFPSHSVIEKGQTVTLRCDPISGHDNLYWYRRVMGKEIKFLLHFVKESKQDESGMPNNRFLAERTGGTYSTLKVQPAELEDSGVYFCASSQLRGWNSPLHFGNGTRLTVT.

The chain couples TRBV7-2 to TRBJ2-5, with D tentatively TRBD1 (6 bases). There are 12 residues in the CDR3. Trimming removed 3 bases from V and 8 bases from J, with 10 bases in between. Germline loops: CDR1 SGHTA, CDR2 FQGNSA. DNA of the CDR3: TGTGCCAGCAGCTTTTCCGGGACAACCCAGTACTTC. Its protein is CASSFSGTTQYF.

J is TRBJ1-1 and V is TRBV2; 8 bases align to TRBD1. In germline, CDR1 is SNHLY, CDR2 FYNNEI. This CDR3 spans 14 amino acids. The ends lost 1 base at V and 12 bases at J; junction bases unmatched: 10. CDR3: CASSEEGRGRGTFF. CDR3 bases: TGTGCCAGCAGTGAAGAGGGCAGGGGGCGCGGGACTTTCTTT.

The rearrangement uses TRBV6-5 and TRBJ2-7, with 10 bases lining up with TRBD1. Germline CDR1 and CDR2: MNHEY and SVGAGI. The CDR3 is 15 residues long. V lost 2 bases and J lost 3; bases outside the gene matches: 4. CDR3 bases: TGTGCCAGCAGTTACACTGGGGACAGGGGCTACGAGCAGTACTTC. It translates to CASSYTGDRGYEQYF.